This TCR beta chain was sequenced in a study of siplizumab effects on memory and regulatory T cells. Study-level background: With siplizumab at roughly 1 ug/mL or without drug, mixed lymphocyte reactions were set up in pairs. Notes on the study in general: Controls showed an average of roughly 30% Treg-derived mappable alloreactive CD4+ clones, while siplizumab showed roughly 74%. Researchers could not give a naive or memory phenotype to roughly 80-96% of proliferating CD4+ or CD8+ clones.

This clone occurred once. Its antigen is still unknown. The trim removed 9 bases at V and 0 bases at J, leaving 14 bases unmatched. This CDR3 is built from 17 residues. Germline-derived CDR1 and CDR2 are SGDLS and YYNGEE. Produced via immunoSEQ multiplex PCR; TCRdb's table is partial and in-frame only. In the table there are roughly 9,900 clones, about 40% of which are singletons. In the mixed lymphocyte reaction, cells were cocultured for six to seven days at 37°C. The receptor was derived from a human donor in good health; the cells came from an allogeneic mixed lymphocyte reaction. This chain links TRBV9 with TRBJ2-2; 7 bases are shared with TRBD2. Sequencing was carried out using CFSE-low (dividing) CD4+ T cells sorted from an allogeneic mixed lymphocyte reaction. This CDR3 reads CATSVLAESANTGELFF. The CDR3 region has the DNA TGTGCCACGTCAGTCCTAGCGGAGTCCGCGAACACCGGGGAGCTGTTTTTT.